The 20 T cell receptor beta chains below all came from one sample that was sequenced in a study of human versus mouse CDR3 diversity and MHC coevolution. Produced via immunoSEQ multiplex PCR; TCRdb's table is partial and in-frame only. The sample yields some 82,000 clones, over 85% seen once. Sequenced input: naive CD4+ T cells from blood. The sample's subset: CD45RO-negative CD62L-positive naive CD4 T cells. The receptors stem from a person aged 30 to 70 in good health.

In the case of this clone: This specimen includes other DNA sequences encoding the same CDR3. This sequence joins TRBV5-1 and TRBJ2-2, with a tentative D call TRBD2 (5 bases). There are 15 residues in the CDR3. The V end was cut by 0 bases, the J end by 2 bases, with 8 bases between. Germline CDR1 is SGHRS and CDR2 is YFSETQ. The CDR3: CASSLGGSNTGELFF. The CDR3 nucleotides read TGCGCCAGCAGCTTGGGAGGGAGTAACACCGGGGAGCTGTTTTTT.

The J gene is TRBJ1-1, the V gene TRBV18, with 10 bases identical to TRBD1. Germline lookup yields CDR1 KGHSH and CDR2 LQKENI. With 2 bases clipped from V and 5 bases from J, the junction kept 5 bases outside the gene matches. The CDR3 loop spans 15 amino acids. DNA for the CDR3: TGTGCCAGCTCACCAGGGACAGGGGTCCGAACTGAAGCTTTCTTT. As protein: CASSPGTGVRTEAFF.

The chain is built from TRBV6-1 and TRBJ1-2, with D maybe TRBD1 (5 bases). The CDR3 consists of 14 residues. V shed 0 bases and J shed 4 bases, with 9 bases lying between them. Looked up from germline, CDR1 is MNHNS and CDR2 is SASEGT. This CDR3 is CASSEARGSYGYTF. In DNA, the CDR3 is TGTGCCAGCAGTGAAGCGCGGGGCTCCTATGGCTACACCTTC.

The chain joins TRBV4-2 to TRBJ2-3; 9 nucleotides align to TRBD2. This CDR3 region has 21 residues. CDR1 LGHNA and CDR2 YNFKEQ come from the germline V gene. V dropped 1 base and J dropped 3; count of bases not matched to a gene: 20. CDR3 amino acids: CASSQGVTSGVVPVHTDTQYF. CDR3 sequence (DNA): TGTGCCAGCAGCCAAGGCGTGACTAGCGGTGTCGTCCCTGTTCATACAGATACGCAGTATTTT.

The chain recombines TRBV29-1 with TRBJ1-4; TRBD1 aligns across 7 bases. Germline trimming cut 3 bases from V and 8 bases from J; bases unmatched to any gene: 6. The CDR3 runs 13 residues. CDR1 is SQVTM and CDR2 is ANQGSEA in the germline V gene. CDR3 protein: CSVEGQGGEKLFF. The DNA of the CDR3 is TGCAGCGTTGAGGGGCAGGGGGGCGAAAAACTGTTTTTT. Using reference TRBV29-1 and TRBJ1-4 for the parts outside the CDR3, the full variable domain is SAVISQKPSRDICQRGTSLTIQCQVDSQVTMMFWYRQQPGQSLTLIATANQGSEATYESGFVIDKFPISRPNLTFSTLTVSNMSPEDSSIYLCSVEGQGGEKLFFGSGTQLSVL.

This clone was picked up a small number of times. The chain uses TRBV9 and TRBJ2-3; possible D gene TRBD1, 5 bases. The CDR3 is 12 residues long. Per germline, CDR1 SGDLS and CDR2 YYNGEE. The V end lost 5 bases, the J end lost 6 bases, and 10 bases lay between the germline ends. DNA of the CDR3: TGTGCCAGCAGAGGGGTCGGGGATACGCAGTATTTT. It yields the protein CASRGVGDTQYF.

This chain links TRBV27 with TRBJ1-1; D might be TRBD1 (5 bases). This CDR3 is 13 amino acids long. Germline lookup yields CDR1 MNHEY and CDR2 SMNVEV (reference sequence). Trimming took 3 bases from V and 4 from J, leaving 9 bases between them. CDR3 nucleotide sequence: TGTGCCAGCAGTTTCCCCGGGGGCACTGAAGCTTTCTTT. Residues: CASSFPGGTEAFF.

This chain uses TRBV27 with TRBJ2-7; 8 bases line up with TRBD2. Germline V CDR1 and CDR2: MNHEY, SMNVEV (reference sequence). This CDR3 has 19 amino acids. V lost 5 bases to trimming and J lost 2 bases; unmatched junction nucleotides: 20. CDR3 sequence: CASSALTRALAGYTYEQYF. In nucleotides, the CDR3 is TGTGCCAGCAGTGCCCTCACCCGAGCCCTAGCGGGTTATACCTACGAGCAGTACTTC.

The V and J genes are TRBV4-3 and TRBJ1-1; possibly TRBD1 for D (5 bases). CDR3 length: 13 residues. Germline V gene data show CDR1 as LGHNA and CDR2 as YSLEER. Trimming left V 0 bases short and J 10 bases short, with 12 bases between. CDR3: CASSQDRAGLAFF. The CDR3, as DNA: TGCGCCAGCAGCCAAGATCGGGCAGGGCTAGCTTTCTTT.

The chain uses TRBV6-6 and TRBJ1-5, with D possibly TRBD1 on 5 matching bases. This CDR3 contains 16 residues. The V gene lost 0 bases and the J gene lost 5 bases, with 14 bases spanning the gap. Germline lookup yields CDR1 MNHNY and CDR2 SVGAGI (reference sequence). The DNA of the CDR3 is TGTGCCAGCAGTTACTCGCGAGCGCGGGACGATCAGCCCCAGCATTTT. It codes for CASSYSRARDDQPQHF.

CDR3 protein: CSAGQGQGETQYF. In DNA form, the CDR3 reads TGCAGCGCTGGACAGGGCCAAGGAGAGACCCAGTACTTC. The chain carries TRBV29-1 and TRBJ2-5; 8 bases are a match to TRBD1. The V segment lost 7 bases and the J segment 4 bases; nucleotides outside the gene matches: 8. Germline-derived CDR1 and CDR2 are SQVTM and ANQGSEA. This CDR3 has 13 residues.

The chain has TRBV28 and TRBJ2-2; 9 nucleotides match TRBD1. V lost 9 bases to trimming and J lost 6 bases; unmatched junction nucleotides: 5. Germline CDR1 reads MDHEN; CDR2 reads SYDVKM. The CDR3 sequence is 13 residues long. CDR3 sequence: CASHRGLPGELFF. The CDR3 DNA is TGTGCCAGTCACAGGGGGCTCCCCGGGGAGCTGTTTTTT.

The CDR3 spells CASRVQRMNTEAFF. Written as DNA, the CDR3 is TGTGCCAGCAGAGTACAGCGGATGAACACTGAAGCTTTCTTT. This rearrangement joins TRBV6-5 to TRBJ1-1; D gene ambiguous. V was clipped by 6 bases and J by 0 bases, with 11 bases between them. In germline, CDR1 is MNHEY, CDR2 SVGAGI. The CDR3 spans 14 residues.

The chain combines TRBV5-5 with TRBJ2-2; 7 bases are a match to TRBD2. Germline values: CDR1 SGHKS, CDR2 YYEKEE (reference sequence). The CDR3 has 16 residues. Losses at the gene ends were 0 bases for V and 2 bases for J; bases not matched to a gene: 4. CDR3 in DNA: TGTGCCAGCAGCTTGGGGCTAGCGGATAACACCGGGGAGCTGTTTTTT. This codes for CASSLGLADNTGELFF. Complete variable domain (other parts from reference TRBV5-5 and TRBJ2-2): DAGVTQSPTHLIKTRGQQVTLRCSPISGHKSVSWYQQVLGQGPQFIFQYYEKEERGRGNFPDRFSARQFPNYSSELNVNALLLGDSALYLCASSLGLADNTGELFFGEGSRLTVL.

The chain joins TRBV7-2 to TRBJ1-2; 7 nucleotides line up with TRBD1. Germline V gene lookup returns CDR1 SGHTA and CDR2 FQGNSA. The V gene end was trimmed by 3 bases and the J gene end by 4 bases; junction bases not matched to a gene: 5. This CDR3 has 14 amino acids. The CDR3 spells CASSFGQAAYGYTF. For the CDR3, the DNA is TGTGCCAGCAGCTTCGGACAGGCCGCCTATGGCTACACCTTC.

The genes are TRBV7-9 and TRBJ2-6; 12 bases are shared with TRBD1. The CDR3 loop spans 19 amino acids. Trimming at V came to 4 bases and at J to 0 bases, leaving 7 bases not matched to a gene. Germline V gene sequence: CDR1 SEHNR, CDR2 FQNEAQ (reference sequence). This chain's CDR3 is CASSSGGTGGFSGANVLTF. CDR3 bases: TGTGCCAGCAGCTCCGGGGGGACAGGGGGCTTCTCTGGGGCCAACGTCCTGACTTTC.

This clone was seen only once. V usage is TRBV7-2 and J usage is TRBJ1-2; 10 bases are shared with TRBD1. Germline V lookup: CDR1 SGHTA, CDR2 FQGNSA. This CDR3 comprises 14 residues. Losses at the gene ends were 5 bases for V and 6 bases for J; bases not matched to a gene: 6. The CDR3 spells CASSPADRGHGYTF. Here the CDR3 DNA reads TGTGCCAGCAGCCCCGCCGACAGGGGGCATGGCTACACCTTC.

The rearrangement links TRBV7-3 to TRBJ2-2, with TRBD2 matching over 10 bases. The germline V gene has CDR1 SGHTA and CDR2 FQGTGA. V shed 5 bases, J shed 3 bases, and the junction held 6 bases outside the gene matches. The CDR3 totals 16 residues. This chain's CDR3 is CASSRTSGDDTGELFF. CDR3 bases: TGTGCCAGCAGCCGTACTAGCGGGGACGACACCGGGGAGCTGTTTTTT.

The chain recombines TRBV29-1 with TRBJ2-7, with unresolved D. V was clipped by 1 base and J by 4 bases, with 8 bases between them. The CDR3 has 12 residues. Germline V gives CDR1 SQVTM, CDR2 ANQGSEA. This CDR3 is CSVEVTAYEQYF. In DNA form, the CDR3 reads TGCAGCGTTGAAGTTACAGCATACGAGCAGTACTTC.

The chain uses TRBV28 and TRBJ2-1, with TRBD1 matching over 7 bases. CDR1 MDHEN and CDR2 SYDVKM come from the germline V gene. The CDR3 consists of 12 residues. Here the CDR3 reads CAMGQTYNEQFF. The CDR3 nucleotides are TGTGCTATGGGACAGACCTACAATGAGCAGTTCTTC.